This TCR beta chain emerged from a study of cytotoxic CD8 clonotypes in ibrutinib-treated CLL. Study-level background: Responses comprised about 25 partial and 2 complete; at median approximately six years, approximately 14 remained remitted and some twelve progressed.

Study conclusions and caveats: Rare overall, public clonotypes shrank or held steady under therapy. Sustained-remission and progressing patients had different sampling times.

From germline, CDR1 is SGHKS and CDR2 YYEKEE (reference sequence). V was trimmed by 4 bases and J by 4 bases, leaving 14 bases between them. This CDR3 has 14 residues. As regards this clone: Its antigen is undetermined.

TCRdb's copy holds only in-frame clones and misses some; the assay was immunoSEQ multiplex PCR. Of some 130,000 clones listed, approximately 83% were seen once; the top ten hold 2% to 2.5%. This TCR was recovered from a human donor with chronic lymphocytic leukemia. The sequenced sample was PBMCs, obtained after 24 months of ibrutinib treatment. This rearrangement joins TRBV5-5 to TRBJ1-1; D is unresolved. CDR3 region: CASSRPRQSTEAFF. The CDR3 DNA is TGTGCCAGCAGCCGCCCTCGGCAGTCCACTGAAGCTTTCTTT. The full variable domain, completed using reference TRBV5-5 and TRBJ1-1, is DAGVTQSPTHLIKTRGQQVTLRCSPISGHKSVSWYQQVLGQGPQFIFQYYEKEERGRGNFPDRFSARQFPNYSSELNVNALLLGDSALYLCASSRPRQSTEAFFGQGTRLTVV.